Presented here are 22 T cell receptor beta chains from one specimen sequenced in a study of shared clonotypes between healthy human individuals. The repertoire was sequenced with immunoSEQ multiplex PCR; TCRdb's copy has only in-frame clones and lacks some. Here the sample spans some 500,000 clones, 90% to 97% being singletons. The sequenced sample was naive CD4+ T cells sorted from blood. Subset defined: CD45RA+ positively selected. These TCRs come from a woman younger than 45 in good health.

J is TRBJ2-3 and V is TRBV10-1; TRBD1 aligns across 10 bases. Trimming cost V 4 bases and J 9 bases; bases outside gene matches: 13. This CDR3 is 16 amino acids long. Germline CDR1 and CDR2: WNHNN and SYGVQD (reference sequence). The CDR3 DNA sequence: TGCGCCAGCAGTGCTTGGGGACAGGGGCCCCCCCGGACGCAGTATTTT. Translated, it gives CASSAWGQGPPRTQYF.

This clone was counted between two and nine times. The V and J genes are TRBV27 and TRBJ1-1; 7 nucleotides match TRBD1. J was trimmed by 1 base and V by 5 bases; bases with no gene match: 7. The CDR3 consists of 15 residues. From germline, CDR1 is MNHEY and CDR2 SMNVEV (reference sequence). This chain's CDR3 is CASSRQGSSNTEAFF. The CDR3 DNA sequence: TGTGCCAGCAGTCGACAGGGTAGTTCGAACACTGAAGCTTTCTTT.

The chain employs TRBV28 and TRBJ2-7, with D maybe TRBD2 (5 bases). This CDR3 is built from 20 residues. The germline V and J ends were trimmed by 3 bases and 1 base, with 28 bases remaining between them. Germline V lookup: CDR1 MDHEN, CDR2 SYDVKM. The CDR3 nucleotides are TGTGCCAGCAGTTTCGGTTGGACGCTGGGCGTCGGGATGCCGTCCTACGAGCAGTACTTC. This gives the protein CASSFGWTLGVGMPSYEQYF. The full variable domain, completed using reference TRBV28 and TRBJ2-7, is DVKVTQSSRYLVKRTGEKVFLECVQDMDHENMFWYRQDPGLGLRLIYFSYDVKMKEKGDIPEGYSVSREKKERFSLILESASTNQTSMYLCASSFGWTLGVGMPSYEQYFGPGTRLTVT.

This clone was counted once. The rearrangement links TRBV2 to TRBJ2-3; 11 bases match TRBD2. This CDR3 region has 19 residues. The germline V gene encodes CDR1 SNHLY and CDR2 FYNNEI. V dropped 10 bases and J dropped 3; count of bases not matched to a gene: 21. CDR3 sequence reads: CATTPGLADFFKRTDTQYF. CDR3 sequence (DNA): TGTGCCACAACCCCGGGACTAGCGGACTTCTTTAAGAGAACAGATACGCAGTATTTT.

The rearrangement uses TRBV4-2 and TRBJ2-3; D unclear. Per germline, CDR1 LGHNA and CDR2 YNFKEQ. This CDR3 comprises 15 residues. Trimming cost V 0 bases and J 6 bases, with 13 bases left between them. Written as DNA, the CDR3 is TGTGCCAGCAGCCAAGATGAAAGGGCCAGGGATACGCAGTATTTT. Translation: CASSQDERARDTQYF.

The chain joins TRBV27 to TRBJ2-1; 8 nucleotides agree with TRBD2. The germline gives CDR1 MNHEY, CDR2 SMNVEV (reference sequence). J was trimmed by 7 bases and V by 5 bases; bases with no gene match: 10. The CDR3 contains 15 residues. CDR3 region: CASSPPTSVTNEQFF. The CDR3 DNA follows: TGTGCCAGCAGTCCCCCGACTAGCGTCACAAATGAGCAGTTCTTC.

The gene calls are TRBV2 and TRBJ2-2; 7 nucleotides align to TRBD1. This CDR3 comprises 15 residues. Trimming took 3 bases from V and 7 from J; bases not matched to a gene: 8. Per germline, CDR1 SNHLY and CDR2 FYNNEI. This CDR3 is CASSEFDRDNGELFF. CDR3 nucleotides: TGTGCCAGCAGTGAGTTTGACAGGGATAACGGGGAGCTGTTTTTT.

This clone was seen a single time. V gene TRBV2 combines with J gene TRBJ2-1, with 8 bases matching TRBD2. CDR1 and CDR2 from the germline V gene are SNHLY and FYNNEI. The CDR3 runs 14 residues. V lost 6 bases to trimming and J lost 12 bases; unmatched junction nucleotides: 13. This chain's CDR3 is CASSATSVAAGQFF. The CDR3 DNA reads TGTGCCAGCAGCGCGACTAGCGTGGCGGCGGGGCAGTTCTTC.

V is TRBV4-2 and J is TRBJ1-2, with TRBD1 identical over 9 bases. V dropped 0 bases and J dropped 3; count of bases not matched to a gene: 5. CDR1 is LGHNA and CDR2 is YNFKEQ in the germline V gene. The length of the CDR3 is 16 residues. CDR3 nucleotides: TGTGCCAGCAGCCAAGATTGGGACAGGGATTACTATGGCTACACCTTC. Translation: CASSQDWDRDYYGYTF.

This clone came up once. The rearrangement links TRBV6-6 to TRBJ1-5; 12 bases match TRBD1. Germline V gene data show CDR1 as MNHNY and CDR2 as SVGAGI (reference sequence). This CDR3 is built from 15 residues. The trim removed 2 bases at V and 6 bases at J, leaving 2 bases unmatched. The CDR3 loop is CASSYQGQGAQPQHF. The DNA of the CDR3 is TGTGCCAGCAGTTACCAGGGACAGGGGGCTCAGCCCCAGCATTTT.

The rearrangement joins TRBV19 to TRBJ2-1; 9 bases fit TRBD2. The junction had 8 bases not matched to a gene; V was cut back by 4 bases and J by 7 bases. This CDR3 comprises 15 residues. Looked up from germline, CDR1 is LNHDA and CDR2 is SQIVND (reference sequence). CDR3 sequence reads: CASSKIAGVFNEQFF. CDR3 coding DNA: TGTGCCAGTAGTAAGATAGCGGGAGTGTTTAATGAGCAGTTCTTC.

The rearrangement uses TRBV4-1 and TRBJ1-5; 9 nucleotides line up with TRBD1. V dropped 4 bases and J dropped 7; count of bases not matched to a gene: 11. Germline V gene sequence: CDR1 MGHRA, CDR2 YSYEKL. CDR3 size: 16 residues. The CDR3 DNA is TGCGCCAGCAGCCGCCTAGCGACAGGGGGGGACCAGCCCCAGCATTTT. This encodes CASSRLATGGDQPQHF.

J is TRBJ2-4 and V is TRBV5-6, with unresolved D. Germline V gene sequence: CDR1 SGHDT, CDR2 YYEEEE. V lost 0 bases and J 4 bases, leaving 8 bases between the germline ends. The CDR3 runs to 14 residues. CDR3 DNA: TGTGCCAGCAGCTTGGGGAGCGTAAAAAACATTCAGTACTTC. Translating it yields CASSLGSVKNIQYF.

A few counts support this clone. The gene calls are TRBV30 and TRBJ1-1; 12 bases match TRBD1. Germline CDR1 and CDR2: GTSNPN and SVGIG (reference sequence). The CDR3 length is 15 residues. V dropped 5 bases and J dropped 0; count of bases not matched to a gene: 4. This CDR3 is CAWARDRGLNTEAFF. As DNA, the CDR3 is TGTGCCTGGGCAAGGGACAGGGGGCTGAACACTGAAGCTTTCTTT.

The rearrangement links TRBV27 to TRBJ2-7, with 9 bases matching TRBD1. From germline, CDR1 is MNHEY and CDR2 SMNVEV (reference sequence). The V segment lost 4 bases and the J segment 6 bases; nucleotides outside the gene matches: 4. CDR3 length equals 13 residues. CDR3 loop: CASSSGTGIEQYF. The CDR3 DNA reads as TGTGCCAGCAGTTCTGGGACAGGGATCGAGCAGTACTTC.

The chain has TRBV10-3 and TRBJ2-1; 8 nucleotides line up with TRBD1. Germline values: CDR1 ENHRY, CDR2 SYGVKD. The V and J ends lost 0 bases and 4 bases, in that order; junction bases with no gene match: 8. The CDR3 length is 17 residues. The CDR3 nucleotides read TGTGCCATCAGTGAGTCGGCAGGGGGCACAAAGTACAATGAGCAGTTCTTC. The encoded protein is CAISESAGGTKYNEQFF.

The chain couples TRBV5-1 to TRBJ2-1, with 11 bases fitting TRBD2. The CDR3 covers 16 residues. V lost 0 bases to trimming and J lost 8 bases; unmatched junction nucleotides: 7. CDR1 SGHRS and CDR2 YFSETQ come from the germline V gene. In nucleotides, the CDR3 is TGCGCCAGCAGCTTGGCCTTAGCGGGAGGGCCCGATGAGCAGTTCTTC. It specifies CASSLALAGGPDEQFF.

As for this clone: Distinct nucleotide sequences in the sample also encode this CDR3. V gene TRBV18 combines with J gene TRBJ2-3; 7 positions agree with TRBD2. CDR1 KGHSH and CDR2 LQKENI come from the germline V gene. The CDR3 is 14 amino acids. With 3 bases clipped from V and 1 base from J, the junction kept 1 base outside the gene matches. CDR3 DNA sequence: TGTGCCAGCTCACCTACTAGCGGCACAGATACGCAGTATTTT. Its protein product is CASSPTSGTDTQYF.

The chain carries TRBV7-8 and TRBJ2-5; perhaps TRBD2 as D (5 bases). V shed 2 bases and J shed 1 base, with 14 bases lying between them. Per the germline V gene, CDR1 is SGHVS and CDR2 is FQNEAQ. CDR3 length: 16 residues. Here the CDR3 DNA reads TGTGCCAGCAGCTTATCATCCTTACGGGGCCAAGAGACCCAGTACTTC. This encodes CASSLSSLRGQETQYF.

The chain is built from TRBV18 and TRBJ2-2; a weak D match, TRBD1 (5 bases). CDR1 and CDR2 (germline): KGHSH, LQKENI. The ends were cut back, 0 bases at V and 5 bases at J, with 10 bases in the middle. The CDR3 has 15 amino acids. The CDR3 here is CASSPPSQGTGELFF. In nucleotides, the CDR3 is TGTGCCAGCTCACCACCGTCGCAGGGTACCGGGGAGCTGTTTTTT.

The chain links TRBV25-1 to TRBJ2-1; a weak D match, TRBD1 (5 bases). Trimming stripped 1 base from V and 0 bases from J, with 7 bases between. In germline, CDR1 is MGHDK, CDR2 SYGVNS. The CDR3 runs 15 residues. Written as DNA, the CDR3 is TGTGCCAGCAGTGAATGGCAGGGCTCCTACAATGAGCAGTTCTTC. Its translation: CASSEWQGSYNEQFF.

J is TRBJ2-7 and V is TRBV7-8, with a possible D match to TRBD2 (5 bases). The ends were cut back, 1 base at V and 6 bases at J, with 28 bases in the middle. The CDR3 sequence is 19 residues long. Germline V lookup: CDR1 SGHVS, CDR2 FQNEAQ. This chain's CDR3 is CASSLGVGWASPILSEQYF. In nucleotides, the CDR3 is TGTGCCAGCAGCTTAGGGGTCGGCTGGGCTAGCCCTATTTTATCCGAGCAGTACTTC.